This T cell receptor (beta chain) was documented in a study of T cells expressing NK-cell markers. Study background: Researchers got TCR beta repertoires out of sorted CD3+CD56+NKG2C+, CD3+CD56+NKG2C- and CD3+CD56-NKG2C+ T cells.

Germline V gene sequence: CDR1 GTSNPN, CDR2 SVGIG (reference sequence). The CDR3 has 13 residues. Reanalyzing the 5' RACE reads, TCRdb keeps one entry per CDR3 protein, without DNA. The record lists a few hundred thousand distinct CDR3 sequences, of which the ten most abundant hold 3% to 4.5%. Of note for this clonotype: As yet, its antigen is unknown.

The study, taken as a whole, reports: Topping the CD3+CD56-NKG2C+ fraction as well were these clonotypes, in a handful of donors. Six of the donors carried dominant NKG2C+ clonotypes that took up 1.0-7.0% of their CD8+ T cells. Evidence did not settle whether expanded NKG2C+ T cell clones targeted HCMV.

This sequence originates from a man younger than 35 in good health. J is TRBJ2-3 and V is TRBV30; absent DNA, TCRdb's TRBD1 call cannot be checked. Sequencing input: blood T cells: a sorted CD56 or NKG2C T cell subset, CD4+ or CD8+ T cells, or bulk PBMC T cells (not recorded which). CDR3 loop: CAWSPTPGHTQYF.